This T cell receptor beta chain was captured in a study of T cells after yellow fever vaccination. TCRdb re-derived calls from the 5' RACE reads in MiXCR, one entry per CDR3 protein. The table has some 560,000 distinct CDR3 sequences, 17% seen once; the top ten hold roughly a sixth. With 2 bases removed from V and 4 bases from J, the gap between germline ends came to 17 bases. From germline, CDR1 is SGHTA and CDR2 FQGTGA. This CDR3 has 16 amino acids. Sequencing used PBMCs, obtained less than 6 days after the first yellow fever vaccination. This clonotype was obtained from a man between 18 and 35 years old who received the YFV17D yellow fever vaccine. This chain links TRBV7-3 with TRBJ2-5; D is possibly TRBD2 (6 bases). CDR3 nucleotides: TGTGCCAGCAGCTTAGTGGGCGGAGGGACTGGAGAGACCCAGTACTTC. Translation: CASSLVGGGTGETQYF.